This T cell receptor beta chain was retrieved from a study of PD-1 blockade in mismatch repair-deficient tumors (TCRdb year 2017). Study-level background: Between late 2013 and 2016, the trial enrolled roughly 80 consecutive patients with around 11 types of mismatch repair-deficient cancer, all of whom had received prior treatment and were progressing. Tumor-associated T cell clones in the peripheral blood of patients responding to PD-1 blockade were tracked using deep sequencing of TCR CDR3 regions. What the authors observed across the whole study: After pembrolizumab, tumor-resident clones, which were often undetectable in blood before treatment, expanded rapidly and then contracted, generally ahead of radiologic responses.

Mismatch repair deficiency in every enrolled patient was established by polymerase chain reaction or immunohistochemistry. TCR sequencing was performed for a few patients who responded to pembrolizumab therapy. The phase II trial prospectively evaluated PD-1 blockade with pembrolizumab in advanced mismatch repair-deficient cancers, independent of tissue of origin. Peripheral blood T cell samples were serially collected before and at multiple times after PD-1 blockade was started. Blood sampling times were expressed in weeks after the first pembrolizumab dose. CDR1 and CDR2, per the germline V gene (reference sequence), are SGHAT and FQDESV. From the cysteine through the phenylalanine, the CDR3 covers 14 amino acids. The CDR3 DNA has 42 bases and is translated from base 1. V drops 5 bases and J drops 5 bases, leaving 15 bases in between. The library came from the immunoSEQ multiplex PCR assay. The source is immuneACCESS, and TCRdb retained only in-frame sequences with V and J called. Part of the clones is not carried over; for the studies checked, unresolved V genes explain less than half of this, and the remainder is unexplained. The sample table lists over 100,000 clones, about 80% of them with a count of one. 4% to 5% of the sample comes from the top ten.

Turning to this clone: Its antigen is not yet known. No base qualities exist here, and no much larger clone lies one base off it.

The rearranged segments are TRBV11-1 and TRBJ1-1; the D gene assignment is ambiguous. Specimen: peripheral blood, collected approximately 14 months after starting pembrolizumab. This TCR came from an adult with mismatch repair-deficient cancer. The CDR3 protein is CASSVKYSNTEAFF. The DNA is as follows: TGTGCCAGCAGCGTAAAGTACTCCAATACTGAAGCTTTCTTT.